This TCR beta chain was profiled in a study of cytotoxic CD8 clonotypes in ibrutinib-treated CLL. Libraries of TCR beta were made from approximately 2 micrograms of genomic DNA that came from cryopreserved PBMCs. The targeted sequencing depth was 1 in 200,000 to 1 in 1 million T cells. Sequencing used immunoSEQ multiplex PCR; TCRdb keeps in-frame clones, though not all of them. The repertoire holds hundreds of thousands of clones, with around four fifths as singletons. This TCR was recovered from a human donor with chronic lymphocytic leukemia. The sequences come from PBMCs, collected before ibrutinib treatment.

The CDR3 DNA follows: TGTGCCAGCAGCCTGAAGGACAGGCTAGTCTATGGCTACACCTTC. Translating gives CASSLKDRLVYGYTF. V and J are TRBV5-6 and TRBJ1-2, with TRBD1 identical over 7 bases. The CDR3 has 15 residues. V dropped 4 bases and J dropped 4; count of bases not matched to a gene: 10. CDR1 and CDR2 from the germline V gene are SGHDT and YYEEEE.